This entry lists 20 T cell receptor beta chains sequenced from one sample in a study of T-cell memory formation after mild COVID-19. One entry per CDR3 protein, called by TCRdb with MiXCR from the 5' RACE reads. In the table there are 400,000 to 500,000 distinct CDR3 sequences, more than 15% of which are singletons. Specimen: PBMCs or a T cell subset sorted from them (not recorded which). Receptor source: a man between 18 and 29 years old who had mild COVID-19 (a few samples of this study predate the infection). Cell type and time point are not known.

The sample holds a few counts of this clonotype. The chain has TRBV11-2 and TRBJ1-6, with 9 bases matching TRBD1. CDR1 is SGHAT and CDR2 is FQNNGV in the germline V gene. The trim removed 3 bases at V and 9 bases at J, leaving 6 bases unmatched. The CDR3 consists of 15 residues. Here the CDR3 DNA reads TGTGCCAGCAGCTTCGGGACAGGGCTTGGTTCACCCCTCCACTTT. It codes for CASSFGTGLGSPLHF.

This rearrangement joins TRBV6-1 to TRBJ2-7; D gene uncertain. Per the germline V gene, CDR1 is MNHNS and CDR2 is SASEGT. There are 15 residues in the CDR3. Trimming removed 6 bases from V and 0 bases from J, with 15 bases in between. CDR3 in amino acids: CASRVNVESSYEQYV. In nucleotides, the CDR3 is TGTGCCAGCAGGGTGAATGTGGAGAGCTCCTACGAGCAGTACGTC.

This clonotype has just a few counts. The V gene is TRBV5-1, the J gene TRBJ2-3, with a possible D match to TRBD2 (6 bases). The V gene lost 0 bases and the J gene lost 6 bases, with 14 bases spanning the gap. CDR3 length: 15 residues. The germline V gene has CDR1 SGHRS and CDR2 YFSETQ. The DNA for the CDR3 is TGCGCCAGCAGCTTGGTGGGAGGACTTGGCGATACGCAGTATTTT. It yields the protein CASSLVGGLGDTQYF.

The rearrangement uses TRBV6-5 and TRBJ2-1; 9 nucleotides line up with TRBD2. J was trimmed by 8 bases and V by 6 bases; bases with no gene match: 8. The CDR3 runs 14 residues. The V gene's germline CDR1 is MNHEY and CDR2 SVGAGI. The DNA for the CDR3 is TGTGCCAGCAGGATTGGACTAGCGAGCGATGAGCAGTTCTTC. It specifies CASRIGLASDEQFF.

The chain joins TRBV6-2 or TRBV6-3 to TRBJ1-2; no clear D. Germline assignment: CDR1 MNHEY and CDR2 SVGEGT. CDR3 size: 12 residues. V lost 11 bases, J lost 2 bases, and 12 bases lay in between. The CDR3 DNA sequence: TGTGCCTCCCGGGAGATGAACTATGGCTACACCTTC. Amino acid sequence: CASREMNYGYTF.

This clonotype was picked up a small number of times. The V call is TRBV25-1, the J call TRBJ2-7, with a possible D match to TRBD2 (5 bases). The CDR3 runs to 13 residues. V was cut by 2 bases and J by 1 base, with 6 bases left in between. CDR1 MGHDK and CDR2 SYGVNS come from the germline V gene. CDR3 region: CASSEPGSYEQYV. The DNA of the CDR3 is TGTGCCAGCAGTGAACCGGGGTCCTACGAGCAGTACGTC.

The chain combines TRBV19 with TRBJ2-1; D remains ambiguous. V dropped 8 bases and J dropped 7 bases, with 9 bases sitting between them. The germline V gene has CDR1 LNHDA and CDR2 SQIVND (reference sequence). The CDR3 has 11 residues. In nucleotides, the CDR3 is TGTGCCAGTCTTAAGTGGAATGAGCAGTTCTTC. Encoded protein: CASLKWNEQFF.

The V call is TRBV6-1, the J call TRBJ1-2, with TRBD1 matching 8 bases. The CDR3 is 15 amino acids. From germline, CDR1 is MNHNS and CDR2 SASEGT. V shed 1 base and J 3 bases; nucleotides not matched to a gene: 4. In DNA form, the CDR3 reads TGTGCCAGCAGTGAAGGGGGACAGGCGTACTATGGCTACACCTTC. As protein: CASSEGGQAYYGYTF.

This clonotype was observed a handful of times. This chain links TRBV12-3 or TRBV12-4 with TRBJ1-5, with TRBD1 matching over 9 bases. This CDR3 is 15 amino acids long. Trimming took 4 bases from V and 3 from J; bases not matched to a gene: 4. The CDR3 protein is CASSSGQGDNQPQHF. The CDR3 coding sequence is TGTGCCAGCAGTTCGGGACAGGGCGACAATCAGCCCCAGCATTTT.

The chain combines TRBV20-1 with TRBJ2-3; 8 bases line up with TRBD2. J gave up 3 bases and V 0 bases, and 5 bases lay outside the gene matches. Germline CDR1 reads DFQATT; CDR2 reads SNEGSKA (reference sequence). CDR3 length equals 15 residues. The CDR3 is CSARDTGGPTDTQYF. In DNA, the CDR3 is TGCAGTGCTAGAGATACGGGGGGGCCTACAGATACGCAGTATTTT.

This clonotype was counted between two and nine times. The genes are TRBV4-2 and TRBJ2-2; 8 bases match TRBD1. V lost 3 bases and J lost 6; bases outside the gene matches: 9. The CDR3 has 16 residues. Looked up from germline, CDR1 is LGHNA and CDR2 is YNFKEQ. CDR3 residues: CASSHQAGGLPGELFF. Written as DNA, the CDR3 is TGTGCCAGCAGCCACCAAGCAGGGGGCTTGCCCGGGGAGCTGTTTTTT.

The genes are TRBV12-3 or TRBV12-4 and TRBJ2-1, with 9 positions matching TRBD2. There are 16 residues in the CDR3. Losses at the gene ends were 5 bases for V and 2 bases for J; bases not matched to a gene: 7. CDR3 DNA: TGTGCCAGCAGTCCTTTAGCGGGGGCCCCCTACAATGAGCAGTTCTTC. This sequence encodes CASSPLAGAPYNEQFF.

The rearrangement links TRBV9 to TRBJ2-2; D not resolved. Per germline, CDR1 SGDLS and CDR2 YYNGEE. V lost 0 bases and J lost 6, with 18 bases in between. CDR3 size: 17 residues. The CDR3 coding sequence is TGTGCCAGCAGCGTAGTTGGCAAGCCAGCTGGGCCCGGGGAGCTGTTTTTT. Translating gives CASSVVGKPAGPGELFF.

This clonotype has just a few counts. In nucleotides, the CDR3 is TGTGCCAGCGGGACAGGGGTCGCAGATACGCAGTATTTT. Its protein product is CASGTGVADTQYF. The genes are TRBV7-2 and TRBJ2-3; TRBD1 matches 10 bases. The junction had 3 bases not matched to a gene; V was cut back by 8 bases and J by 4 bases. The germline V gene has CDR1 SGHTA and CDR2 FQGNSA. This CDR3 is 13 amino acids long.

V usage is TRBV12-3 or TRBV12-4 and J usage is TRBJ2-3; 8 bases are a match to TRBD2. The CDR3 contains 15 residues. The trim removed 4 bases at V and 1 base at J, leaving 4 bases unmatched. The CDR3 DNA follows: TGTGCCAGCAGTTCCCGGGGGGGCGGCACAGATACGCAGTATTTT. Encoded protein: CASSSRGGGTDTQYF.

This clonotype was seen a handful of times. The chain combines TRBV7-2 with TRBJ2-2; tentatively, D is TRBD2 (6 bases). Germline CDR1 SGHTA, CDR2 FQGNSA. V gave up 5 bases and J gave up 4 bases, with 17 bases separating them. CDR3 size: 16 residues. The CDR3: CASSLDWGRSTGELFF. Written as DNA, the CDR3 is TGTGCCAGCAGCCTCGACTGGGGGAGGAGCACCGGGGAGCTGTTTTTT.

V is TRBV20-1 and J is TRBJ1-5, with D uncertain. The CDR3 has 15 amino acids. Germline V gene lookup returns CDR1 DFQATT and CDR2 SNEGSKA (reference sequence). The ends were cut back, 6 bases at V and 3 bases at J, with 18 bases in the middle. CDR3: CSATDAAGVNQPQHF. The CDR3 region has the DNA TGCAGTGCCACCGATGCCGCGGGCGTCAATCAGCCCCAGCATTTT.

This clonotype was observed a few times. The chain combines TRBV6-5 with TRBJ1-6; tentatively, D is TRBD1 (5 bases). CDR1 is MNHEY, CDR2 SVGAGI, per germline. V shed 8 bases and J shed 7 bases, with 9 bases lying between them. CDR3 size: 12 residues. The CDR3 reads CASWDGNSPLHF. CDR3 sequence (DNA): TGTGCCAGCTGGGACGGAAATTCACCCCTCCACTTT.

V usage is TRBV28 and J usage is TRBJ2-7; D not resolved. In germline, CDR1 is MDHEN, CDR2 SYDVKM. The germline V and J ends were trimmed by 6 bases and 6 bases, with 15 bases remaining between them. The CDR3 loop spans 13 amino acids. The CDR3 coding sequence is TGTGCCAGCAGCCCCTCACCCTCTGGCGAGCAGTACGTC. Translation gives CASSPSPSGEQYV.

V gene TRBV7-8 combines with J gene TRBJ2-5, with TRBD2 matching 8 bases. The junction had 11 bases not matched to a gene; V was cut back by 4 bases and J by 1 base. This CDR3 is built from 17 residues. Germline CDR1 SGHVS, CDR2 FQNEAQ. The CDR3 loop reads CASSSIAGRGVQETQYF. CDR3 coding DNA: TGTGCCAGCAGCTCCATAGCGGGGAGGGGGGTCCAAGAGACCCAGTACTTC.